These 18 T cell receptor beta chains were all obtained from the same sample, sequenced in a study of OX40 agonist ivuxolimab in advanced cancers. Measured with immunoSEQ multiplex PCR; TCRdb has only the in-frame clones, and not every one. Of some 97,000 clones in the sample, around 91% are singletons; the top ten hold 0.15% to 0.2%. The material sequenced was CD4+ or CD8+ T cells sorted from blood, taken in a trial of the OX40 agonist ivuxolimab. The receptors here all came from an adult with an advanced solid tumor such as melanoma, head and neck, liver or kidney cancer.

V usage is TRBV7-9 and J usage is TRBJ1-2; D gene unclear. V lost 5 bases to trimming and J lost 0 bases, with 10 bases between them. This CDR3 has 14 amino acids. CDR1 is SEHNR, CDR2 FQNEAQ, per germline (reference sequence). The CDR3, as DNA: TGTGCCAGCAGCCCTCCCGGAGCTAACTATGGCTACACCTTC. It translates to CASSPPGANYGYTF.

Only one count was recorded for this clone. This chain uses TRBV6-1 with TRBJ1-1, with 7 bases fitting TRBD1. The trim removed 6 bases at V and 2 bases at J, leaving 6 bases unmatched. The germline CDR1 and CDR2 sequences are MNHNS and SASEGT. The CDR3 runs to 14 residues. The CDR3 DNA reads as TGTGCCAGCAGGACGGGACAGCCTAACACTGAAGCTTTCTTT. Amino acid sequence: CASRTGQPNTEAFF.

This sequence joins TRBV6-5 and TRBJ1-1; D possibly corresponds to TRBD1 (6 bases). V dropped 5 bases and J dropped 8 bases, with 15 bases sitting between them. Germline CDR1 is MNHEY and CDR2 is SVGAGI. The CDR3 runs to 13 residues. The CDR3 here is CASSRTVRAEAFF. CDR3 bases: TGTGCCAGCAGTCGGACAGTCCGGGCCGAAGCTTTCTTT.

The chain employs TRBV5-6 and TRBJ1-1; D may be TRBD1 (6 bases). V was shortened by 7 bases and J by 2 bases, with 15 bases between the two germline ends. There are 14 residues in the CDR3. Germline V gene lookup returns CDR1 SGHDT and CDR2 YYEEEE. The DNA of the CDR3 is TGTGCCAGCTCCAACGCAGGGACAAACACTGAAGCTTTCTTT. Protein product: CASSNAGTNTEAFF.

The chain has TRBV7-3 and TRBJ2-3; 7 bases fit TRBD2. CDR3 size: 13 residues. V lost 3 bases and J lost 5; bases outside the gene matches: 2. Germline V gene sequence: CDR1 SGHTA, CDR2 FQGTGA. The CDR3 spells CASSLRERDTQYF. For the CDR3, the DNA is TGTGCCAGCAGCTTGCGGGAGAGAGATACGCAGTATTTT.

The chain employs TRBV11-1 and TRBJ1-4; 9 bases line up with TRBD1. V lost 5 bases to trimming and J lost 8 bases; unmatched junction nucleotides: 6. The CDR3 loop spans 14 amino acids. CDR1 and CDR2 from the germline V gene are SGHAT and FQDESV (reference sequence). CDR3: CASSLGQGKEKLFF. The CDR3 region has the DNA TGTGCCAGCAGCCTTGGACAGGGGAAGGAAAAACTGTTTTTT.

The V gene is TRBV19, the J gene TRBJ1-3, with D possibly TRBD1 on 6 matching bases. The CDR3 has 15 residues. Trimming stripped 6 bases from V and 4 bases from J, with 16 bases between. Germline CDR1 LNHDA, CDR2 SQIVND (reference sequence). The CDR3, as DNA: TGTGCCAGTAGAAACACAGGGTCCAGGGGAAACACCATATATTTT. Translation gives CASRNTGSRGNTIYF.

The CDR3 bases are TGTGCCAGCAGGCCAGGGGTGAGGGAGCAGTACTTC. This encodes CASRPGVREQYF. The chain links TRBV6-1 to TRBJ2-7, with a possible D match to TRBD1 (6 bases). CDR1 is MNHNS and CDR2 is SASEGT in the germline V gene. Deletions cut 6 bases from V and 7 bases from J, with 13 bases between. The CDR3 length is 12 residues.

The CDR3 protein is CASSRGTAETQYF. CDR3 DNA: TGTGCCAGCAGCCGGGGGACAGCCGAGACCCAGTACTTC. The V and J genes are TRBV28 and TRBJ2-5; TRBD1 might be the D (7 bases). V was shortened by 6 bases and J by 5 bases, with 13 bases between the two germline ends. Germline values: CDR1 MDHEN, CDR2 SYDVKM. The CDR3 covers 13 residues.

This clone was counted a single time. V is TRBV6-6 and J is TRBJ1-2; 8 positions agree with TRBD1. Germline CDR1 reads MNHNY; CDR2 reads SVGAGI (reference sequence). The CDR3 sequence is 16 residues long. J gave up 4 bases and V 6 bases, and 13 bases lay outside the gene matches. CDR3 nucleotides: TGTGCCAGCAGCCACGATCAGGGGGCTGGCGGCTATGGCTACACCTTC. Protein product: CASSHDQGAGGYGYTF.

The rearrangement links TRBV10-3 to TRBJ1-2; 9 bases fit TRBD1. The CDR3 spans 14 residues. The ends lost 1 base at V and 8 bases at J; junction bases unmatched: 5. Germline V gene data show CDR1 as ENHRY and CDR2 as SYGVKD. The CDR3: CAISEFTGGEGYTF. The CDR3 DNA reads TGTGCCATCAGTGAGTTTACAGGGGGCGAGGGCTACACCTTC.

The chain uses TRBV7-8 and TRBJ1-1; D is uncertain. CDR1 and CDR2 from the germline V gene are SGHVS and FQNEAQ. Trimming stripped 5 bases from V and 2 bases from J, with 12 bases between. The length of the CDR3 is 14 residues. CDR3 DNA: TGTGCCAGCAGCCTCCGGGCACCCAACACTGAAGCTTTCTTT. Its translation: CASSLRAPNTEAFF.

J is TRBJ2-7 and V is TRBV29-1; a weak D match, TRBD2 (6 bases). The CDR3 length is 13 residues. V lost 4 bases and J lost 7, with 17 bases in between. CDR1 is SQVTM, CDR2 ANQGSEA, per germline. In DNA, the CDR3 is TGCAGCGTTGGACTACCGATGGGAGGTGAGCAGTACTTC. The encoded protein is CSVGLPMGGEQYF.

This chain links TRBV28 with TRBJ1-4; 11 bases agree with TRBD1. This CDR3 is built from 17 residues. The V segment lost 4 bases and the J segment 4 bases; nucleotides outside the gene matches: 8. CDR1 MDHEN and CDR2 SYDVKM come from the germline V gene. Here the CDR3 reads CASSWDRGGPGNEKLFF. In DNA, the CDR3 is TGTGCCAGCAGTTGGGACAGGGGGGGCCCGGGTAATGAAAAACTGTTTTTT.

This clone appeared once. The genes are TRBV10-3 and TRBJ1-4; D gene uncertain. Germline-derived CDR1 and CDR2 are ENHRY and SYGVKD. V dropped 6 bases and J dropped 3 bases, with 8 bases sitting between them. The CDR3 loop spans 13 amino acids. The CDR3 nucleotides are TGTGCCATCAGCAGAGAACCTAATGAAAAACTGTTTTTT. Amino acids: CAISREPNEKLFF.

This chain's CDR3 is CASRTSKAETQYF. The CDR3 bases are TGTGCCAGCAGGACTAGTAAGGCGGAGACCCAGTACTTC. J is TRBJ2-5 and V is TRBV6-1, with TRBD2 as a possible D gene (6 bases). Germline V gene data show CDR1 as MNHNS and CDR2 as SASEGT. The CDR3 loop spans 13 amino acids. V was pared by 6 bases and J by 5 bases, with 13 bases between.

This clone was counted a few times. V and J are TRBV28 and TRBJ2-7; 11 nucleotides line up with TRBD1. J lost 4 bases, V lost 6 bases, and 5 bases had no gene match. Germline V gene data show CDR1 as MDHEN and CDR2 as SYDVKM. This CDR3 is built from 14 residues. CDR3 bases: TGTGCCAGCAGGCGGGACAGGGGGAGGTACGAGCAGTACTTC. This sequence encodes CASRRDRGRYEQYF.

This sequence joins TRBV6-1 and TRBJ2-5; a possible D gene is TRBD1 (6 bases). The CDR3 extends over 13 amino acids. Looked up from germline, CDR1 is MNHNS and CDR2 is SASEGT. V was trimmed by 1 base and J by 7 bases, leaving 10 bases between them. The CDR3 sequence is CASSEGIGGTQYF. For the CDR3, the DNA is TGTGCCAGCAGTGAAGGTATAGGGGGGACCCAGTACTTC.